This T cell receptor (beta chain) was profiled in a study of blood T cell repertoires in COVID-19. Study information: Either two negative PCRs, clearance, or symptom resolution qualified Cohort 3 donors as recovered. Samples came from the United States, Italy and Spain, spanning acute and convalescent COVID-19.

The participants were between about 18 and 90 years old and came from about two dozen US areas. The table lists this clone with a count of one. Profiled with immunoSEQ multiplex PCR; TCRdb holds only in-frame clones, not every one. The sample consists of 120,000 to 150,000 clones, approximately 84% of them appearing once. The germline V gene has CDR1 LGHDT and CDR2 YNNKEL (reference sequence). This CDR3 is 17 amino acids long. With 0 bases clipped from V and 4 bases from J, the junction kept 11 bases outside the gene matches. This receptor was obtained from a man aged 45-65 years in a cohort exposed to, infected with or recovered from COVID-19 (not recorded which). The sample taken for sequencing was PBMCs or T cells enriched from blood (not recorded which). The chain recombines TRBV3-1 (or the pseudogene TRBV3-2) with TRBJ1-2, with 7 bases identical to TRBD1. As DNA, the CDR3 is TGTGCCAGCAGCCAAGAACGTGTAGGGGGACAGCCCTATGGCTACACCTTC. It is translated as CASSQERVGGQPYGYTF.